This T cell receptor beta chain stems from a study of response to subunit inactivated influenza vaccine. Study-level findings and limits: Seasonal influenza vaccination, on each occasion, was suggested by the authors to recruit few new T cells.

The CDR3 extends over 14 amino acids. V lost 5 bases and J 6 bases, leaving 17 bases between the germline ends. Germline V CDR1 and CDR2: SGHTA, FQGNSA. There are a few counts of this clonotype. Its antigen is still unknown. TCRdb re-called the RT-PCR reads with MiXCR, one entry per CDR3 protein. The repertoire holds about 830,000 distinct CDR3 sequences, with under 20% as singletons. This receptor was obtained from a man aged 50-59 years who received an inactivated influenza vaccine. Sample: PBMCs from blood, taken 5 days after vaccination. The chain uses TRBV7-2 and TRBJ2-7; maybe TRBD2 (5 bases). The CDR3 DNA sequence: TGTGCCAGCAGCCTACGCATTCGGGCGGGCGAGCAGTACTTC. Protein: CASSLRIRAGEQYF. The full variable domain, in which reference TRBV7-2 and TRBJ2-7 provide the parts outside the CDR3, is GAGVSQSPSNKVTEKGKDVELRCDPISGHTALYWYRQSLGQGLEFLIYFQGNSAPDKSGLPSDRFSAERTGGSVSTLTIQRTQQEDSAVYLCASSLRIRAGEQYFGPGTRLTVT.